This T cell receptor (beta chain) was identified during a study of spatial heterogeneity in lung cancer. Trimming shortened V by 3 bases and J by 1 base, and 7 bases separated the two germline ends. CDR3 length equals 13 residues. Per germline, CDR1 DFQATT and CDR2 SNEGSKA (reference sequence). This clonotype was found many times. The time point denotes: sample taken at primary tumor resection. Whole RNA, which was extracted from tumor, nontumor lung tissue or frozen PBMC, was sequenced without any cell sorting. MiXCR, run by TCRdb on the 5' RACE reads, gives a single entry per CDR3 protein. The sample shows some 25,000 distinct CDR3 sequences, around 13% of them seen only once.

The sequence came from a female donor with early-stage non-small cell lung cancer. The input for sequencing was PBMCs, taken at surgery. V and J are TRBV20-1 and TRBJ1-5, with D unclear. This chain's CDR3 is CSASEGSNQPQHF. CDR3 coding DNA: TGCAGTGCTAGTGAAGGGAGCAATCAGCCCCAGCATTTT.